The 10 T cell receptor beta chains below come from one sample, sequenced in a study of blood T cell repertoires in COVID-19 (dated by TCRdb to about 2020). The protocol used for the library was the immunoSEQ multiplex PCR assay. What TCRdb holds here is the immuneACCESS table cut down to in-frame rearrangements. Part of the clones is not present; checked against another copy, under half of the missing clones reflect an unresolved V gene, and the others are unexplained. This sample has some 240,000 clones in its table, and approximately 83% of those were observed once. The ten top clones hold around 3% of the sample. Sequenced: PBMCs or T cells enriched from blood (not recorded which). The source of these receptors is a woman in her thirties or forties with acute COVID-19.

As regards this clone: The sample holds other DNA sequences that translate to the same CDR3. The V and J genes are TRBV20-1 and TRBJ2-7, with 7 bases that match TRBD2. With V trimmed by 3 bases and J by 0 bases, 2 bases remained unmatched. CDR1 is DFQATT and CDR2 is SNEGSKA in the germline V gene (reference sequence). CDR3 length: 13 amino acids. The DNA for the CDR3 is TGCAGTGCTAGTGGCGGGAGCTCCTACGAGCAGTACTTC. Encoded protein: CSASGGSSYEQYF.

This chain links TRBV19 with TRBJ1-4, with TRBD1 as a possible D gene (6 bases). Germline V gene sequence: CDR1 LNHDA, CDR2 SQIVND (reference sequence). CDR3 length: 19 residues. Trimming pared 3 bases from V and 8 bases from J, leaving 28 bases between. The CDR3 DNA sequence: TGTGCCAGTAGTATGTCCCGGACAGCTCTTACCTTAATCACGGAAAAACTGTTTTTT. The encoded protein is CASSMSRTALTLITEKLFF.

The chain uses TRBV9 and TRBJ2-7; 9 nucleotides agree with TRBD2. Trimming removed 0 bases from V and 6 bases from J; junction bases left unmatched: 10. The CDR3 loop spans 16 amino acids. CDR1 SGDLS and CDR2 YYNGEE come from the germline V gene. CDR3 in amino acids: CASSVGRGRVPSEQYF. DNA for the CDR3: TGTGCCAGCAGCGTAGGTCGCGGGAGGGTCCCCTCCGAGCAGTACTTC.

The rearrangement joins TRBV6-5 to TRBJ1-5; D unclear. Germline CDR1 reads MNHEY; CDR2 reads SVGAGI. Trimming cost V 7 bases and J 5 bases, with 9 bases left between them. There are 12 residues in the CDR3. The DNA of the CDR3 is TGTGCCAGCACTTCCGTTGATCAGCCCCAGCATTTT. Translating it yields CASTSVDQPQHF.

The chain uses TRBV3-1 (or the pseudogene TRBV3-2) and TRBJ2-1, with a weak D call TRBD2 (6 bases). CDR1 is LGHDT and CDR2 is YNNKEL in the germline V gene (reference sequence). This CDR3 is built from 15 residues. The ends were cut back, 0 bases at V and 9 bases at J, with 15 bases in the middle. This CDR3 reads CASSQDVTRSSEQFF. DNA of the CDR3: TGTGCCAGCAGCCAAGATGTGACTAGGTCTAGTGAGCAGTTCTTC.

This clone came up once. V gene TRBV12-3 or TRBV12-4 combines with J gene TRBJ1-1, with 9 bases fitting TRBD1. The CDR3 is 12 residues long. The trim removed 6 bases at V and 8 bases at J, leaving 4 bases unmatched. The CDR3 loop reads CASSYGQGEAFF. As DNA, the CDR3 is TGTGCCAGCAGCTACGGACAGGGGGAAGCTTTCTTT.

The chain has TRBV23-1 and TRBJ2-5; 8 nucleotides match TRBD1. TRBV23-1 is an ORF for which the function is uncertain. The CDR3 covers 17 residues. V lost 0 bases, J lost 2 bases, and 8 bases stayed unmatched. CDR3 loop: CASSQSPATGGQETQYF. The CDR3 nucleotides are TGCGCCAGCAGTCAATCGCCCGCAACAGGGGGGCAAGAGACCCAGTACTTC.

The chain employs TRBV2 and TRBJ1-1; 8 bases line up with TRBD1. V shed 6 bases, J shed 5 bases, and the junction held 8 bases outside the gene matches. Germline values: CDR1 SNHLY, CDR2 FYNNEI. This CDR3 spans 14 amino acids. The CDR3 loop reads CASSLMGQATEAFF. The DNA for the CDR3 is TGTGCCAGCAGCCTCATGGGACAGGCTACTGAAGCTTTCTTT.

The chain carries TRBV7-8 and TRBJ2-1, with 8 bases lining up with TRBD2. CDR3 size: 15 residues. CDR1 and CDR2 (germline): SGHVS, FQNEAQ. V shed 2 bases and J 5 bases; nucleotides not matched to a gene: 5. This CDR3 is CASSLYGRADNEQFF. The CDR3 bases are TGTGCCAGCAGCTTATACGGGAGGGCCGACAATGAGCAGTTCTTC.

The chain has TRBV3-1 (or the pseudogene TRBV3-2) and TRBJ1-1, with 8 bases matching TRBD1. This CDR3 has 15 amino acids. The J segment lost 1 base and the V segment lost 3 bases, leaving 4 bases of the junction unmatched. The germline V gene has CDR1 LGHDT and CDR2 YNNKEL (reference sequence). Here the CDR3 DNA reads TGTGCCAGCAGCCAGGCCGGGACAGGGAACACTGAAGCTTTCTTT. It yields the protein CASSQAGTGNTEAFF.